A single sample gave rise to the 15 T cell receptor beta chains below, sequenced in a study of cytomegalovirus exposure and HLA in healthy donors. Primers included in the PCR were 60 Vbeta and 13 Jbeta primers. Profiled with immunoSEQ multiplex PCR; TCRdb holds only in-frame clones, not every one. The sample has some 87,000 clones; around 62% are singletons. Sequenced material: PBMCs. The receptor set was obtained from a woman under 40 in good health and CMV-seropositive.

This rearrangement joins TRBV6-6 to TRBJ2-3, with TRBD2 matching over 12 bases. The junction had 6 bases not matched to a gene; V was cut back by 6 bases and J by 2 bases. This CDR3 is built from 16 residues. Per the germline V gene, CDR1 is MNHNY and CDR2 is SVGAGI (reference sequence). The CDR3 DNA follows: TGTGCCAGCAGAAGCACTAGCGGGGGGTACACAGATACGCAGTATTTT. Amino acid sequence: CASRSTSGGYTDTQYF.

This clone showed up just a few times. The rearrangement uses TRBV6-5 and TRBJ1-6; D not resolved. There are 15 residues in the CDR3. In germline, CDR1 is MNHEY, CDR2 SVGAGI. Trimming left V 6 bases short and J 3 bases short, with 12 bases between. The CDR3 spells CASRRSAIYNSPLHF. The CDR3 DNA sequence: TGTGCCAGCAGGAGGTCCGCAATCTATAATTCACCCCTCCACTTT.

The V and J genes are TRBV30 and TRBJ1-5; perhaps TRBD1 as D (6 bases). Germline V gene data show CDR1 as GTSNPN and CDR2 as SVGIG (reference sequence). The CDR3 has 14 residues. CDR3 DNA: TGTGCTTCGAGGGAGGACGGCCGCGGGGGCCCCCAGCATTTT. It codes for CASREDGRGGPQHF.

The V gene is TRBV7-2, the J gene TRBJ1-4, with 9 positions matching TRBD1. Germline V CDR1 and CDR2: SGHTA, FQGNSA. The CDR3 loop spans 14 amino acids. V shed 4 bases, J shed 8 bases, and the junction held 5 bases outside the gene matches. The CDR3 DNA reads TGTGCCAGCAGCTATGGGACAGGGAGCGAAAAACTGTTTTTT. It translates to CASSYGTGSEKLFF.

The chain carries TRBV4-2 and TRBJ2-1; TRBD2 agrees at 7 bases. CDR1 LGHNA and CDR2 YNFKEQ come from the germline V gene. V was clipped by 4 bases and J by 2 bases; unmatched bases: 5. The CDR3 runs 15 residues. The CDR3 is CASSRGGQTYNEQFF. The CDR3 DNA is TGTGCCAGCAGCCGCGGGGGTCAGACCTACAATGAGCAGTTCTTC.

The chain is built from TRBV19 and TRBJ2-7, with 8 bases that match TRBD1. Per germline, CDR1 LNHDA and CDR2 SQIVND (reference sequence). CDR3 length equals 13 residues. Trimming took 9 bases from V and 0 from J; bases not matched to a gene: 4. As DNA, the CDR3 is TGTGCCAGCGCCGGGACAGGCTCCTACGAGCAGTACTTC. This translates into CASAGTGSYEQYF.

This chain uses TRBV5-1 with TRBJ1-4, with 9 bases that match TRBD1. The V segment lost 3 bases and the J segment 8 bases; nucleotides outside the gene matches: 5. The CDR3 length is 14 residues. Germline CDR1 and CDR2: SGHRS and YFSETQ. The CDR3 sequence: CASSSTGGNEKLFF. The CDR3 DNA is TGCGCCAGCAGCTCGACAGGGGGTAACGAAAAACTGTTTTTT.

This clone was detected only a few times. The chain has TRBV5-6 and TRBJ1-2, with D unresolved. CDR1 SGHDT and CDR2 YYEEEE come from the germline V gene. The V and J ends lost 3 bases and 0 bases respectively, with 9 bases between them. CDR3 length equals 14 residues. CDR3 amino acids: CASSSPGTNYGYTF. Here the CDR3 DNA reads TGTGCCAGCAGCTCGCCGGGGACTAACTATGGCTACACCTTC.

Only a few counts were recorded for this clone. The V call is TRBV6-4, the J call TRBJ1-6, with 8 bases matching TRBD1. The germline V gene encodes CDR1 MRHNA and CDR2 SNTAGT. This CDR3 spans 16 amino acids. J gave up 7 bases and V 3 bases, and 8 bases lay outside the gene matches. DNA of the CDR3: TGTGCCAGCAGTGAATTAAGGTCAGGGGGCAATTCACCCCTCCACTTT. Its translation is CASSELRSGGNSPLHF.

This clone has a handful of counts. This chain's CDR3 is CASSEWGGASYGYTF. The CDR3 DNA reads TGTGCCAGCAGTGAATGGGGGGGGGCATCCTATGGCTACACCTTC. J is TRBJ1-2 and V is TRBV25-1; maybe TRBD1 (6 bases). This CDR3 spans 15 amino acids. Germline CDR1 is MGHDK and CDR2 is SYGVNS. V was pared by 1 base and J by 4 bases, with 13 bases between.

V usage is TRBV2 and J usage is TRBJ2-2, with unresolved D. The CDR3 totals 15 residues. V lost 3 bases and J 7 bases, leaving 15 bases between the germline ends. The germline gives CDR1 SNHLY, CDR2 FYNNEI. The CDR3 coding sequence is TGTGCCAGCAGTGATTGGGCCACGGCCATCGGGGAGCTGTTTTTT. This codes for CASSDWATAIGELFF.

V gene TRBV21-1 combines with J gene TRBJ2-7; the table gives TRBD1 as D, unverified against the DNA. TRBV21-1 is designated a pseudogene. The CDR3 totals 15 residues. In DNA, the CDR3 is TGTGCCAGCAGCAACGGACAGGGTCTTTGGTACGAGCAGTACTTC. It yields the protein CASSNGQGLWYEQYF.

This clone was recorded at least ten times. This chain joins TRBV27 and TRBJ1-1; D not certain. CDR1 is MNHEY, CDR2 SMNVEV, per germline (reference sequence). The CDR3 consists of 15 residues. The V end was cut by 1 base, the J end by 2 bases, with 11 bases between. CDR3: CASSLFAGTNTEAFF. CDR3 nucleotide sequence: TGTGCCAGCAGTTTATTCGCAGGAACTAACACTGAAGCTTTCTTT.

This chain uses TRBV10-1 with TRBJ2-2, with 10 bases aligning to TRBD1. This CDR3 region has 17 residues. Trimming took 2 bases from V and 1 from J; bases not matched to a gene: 4. Germline CDR1 and CDR2: WNHNN and SYGVQD (reference sequence). The CDR3 spells CASSEPGQGQNTGELFF. DNA of the CDR3: TGCGCCAGCAGTGAGCCGGGACAGGGGCAGAACACCGGGGAGCTGTTTTTT.

This clone was detected only a few times. J is TRBJ1-1 and V is TRBV7-2, with TRBD1 identical over 8 bases. V lost 2 bases to trimming and J lost 0 bases; unmatched junction nucleotides: 8. This CDR3 is 17 amino acids long. The germline V gene encodes CDR1 SGHTA and CDR2 FQGNSA. Written as DNA, the CDR3 is TGTGCCAGCAGCTTAATGAGCAGGGGGCTGATGAACACTGAAGCTTTCTTT. Amino acid sequence: CASSLMSRGLMNTEAFF.